The 28 T cell receptor beta chains reported below all come from one sample, sequenced in a study of blood T cell repertoires in COVID-19. Generated by immunoSEQ multiplex PCR, the TCRdb table keeps only in-frame clones and is missing some. The data hold roughly 100,000 clones, with around 90% observed a single time. The source material was peripheral blood. These receptors all stem from a woman aged 55-69 years with acute or convalescent COVID-19.

The chain links TRBV28 to TRBJ1-5; perhaps TRBD1 as D (5 bases). CDR3 length: 13 residues. CDR1 is MDHEN and CDR2 is SYDVKM in the germline V gene. V dropped 6 bases and J dropped 7 bases, with 13 bases sitting between them. The CDR3 nucleotides read TGTGCCAGCAGAGATCAGGGAAGGCAGCCCCAGCATTTT. This sequence encodes CASRDQGRQPQHF.

The CDR3 is CSVQGRAEKLFF. CDR3 sequence (DNA): TGCAGCGTTCAGGGGCGGGCAGAAAAACTGTTTTTT. J is TRBJ1-4 and V is TRBV29-1, with TRBD1 as a possible D gene (6 bases). Germline loops: CDR1 SQVTM, CDR2 ANQGSEA. Between the trimmed V and J ends, which lost 5 bases and 8 bases, there was a span of 12 bases. The CDR3 is 12 amino acids. Full variable domain (outside the CDR3, taken from reference TRBV29-1 and TRBJ1-4): SAVISQKPSRDICQRGTSLTIQCQVDSQVTMMFWYRQQPGQSLTLIATANQGSEATYESGFVIDKFPISRPNLTFSTLTVSNMSPEDSSIYLCSVQGRAEKLFFGSGTQLSVL.

The V gene is TRBV5-6, the J gene TRBJ1-6; no definite D call. CDR1 is SGHDT and CDR2 is YYEEEE in the germline V gene. The CDR3 spans 17 residues. With 1 base removed from V and 9 bases from J, the gap between germline ends came to 20 bases. The CDR3 protein is CASSLRGRDHLGSPLHF. The CDR3 DNA reads as TGTGCCAGCAGCTTGCGGGGTCGGGATCACCTGGGTTCACCCCTCCACTTT.

The V call is TRBV6-5, the J call TRBJ2-1; 7 bases line up with TRBD2. The V segment lost 4 bases and the J segment 3 bases; nucleotides outside the gene matches: 6. Germline V CDR1 and CDR2: MNHEY, SVGAGI. This CDR3 is 15 amino acids long. The CDR3 loop is CASSSPRGYYNEQFF. The DNA for the CDR3 is TGTGCCAGCAGTTCCCCGCGGGGGTACTACAATGAGCAGTTCTTC.

The chain uses TRBV6-5 and TRBJ1-6, with a tentative D call TRBD1 (5 bases). Trimming took off 1 base at V and 5 bases at J, with 9 bases between the two ends. CDR3 length: 15 residues. Per the germline V gene, CDR1 is MNHEY and CDR2 is SVGAGI. CDR3 region: CASSYLGADNSPLHF. The CDR3 DNA reads TGTGCCAGCAGTTACTTAGGGGCAGATAATTCACCCCTCCACTTT.

The chain carries TRBV2 and TRBJ1-5; D is possibly TRBD1 (5 bases). Germline values: CDR1 SNHLY, CDR2 FYNNEI. The CDR3 runs 15 residues. CDR3 region: CAASDGGLETQPQHF. The CDR3 DNA reads as TGTGCGGCTAGTGATGGGGGGTTAGAGACTCAGCCCCAGCATTTT.

CDR3: CASSQGLALDTQYF. The DNA of the CDR3 is TGTGCCAGCAGCCAGGGACTAGCCTTAGATACGCAGTATTTT. V is TRBV5-6 and J is TRBJ2-3; TRBD2 aligns across 9 bases. The CDR3 runs 14 residues. From germline, CDR1 is SGHDT and CDR2 YYEEEE. V shed 4 bases, J shed 5 bases, and the junction held 5 bases outside the gene matches. The complete variable domain, with remaining parts taken from reference TRBV5-6 and TRBJ2-3, reads DAGVTQSPTHLIKTRGQQVTLRCSPKSGHDTVSWYQQALGQGPQFIFQYYEEEERQRGNFPDRFSGHQFPNYSSELNVNALLLGDSALYLCASSQGLALDTQYFGPGTRLTVL.

This clone was detected once. The chain has TRBV28 and TRBJ2-1; the D is unclear. Germline lookup yields CDR1 MDHEN and CDR2 SYDVKM. Between the trimmed V and J ends, which lost 3 bases and 12 bases, there was a span of 12 bases. CDR3 length equals 12 residues. CDR3 residues: CASSLVSTSQFF. CDR3 nucleotide sequence: TGTGCCAGCAGTTTGGTGAGTACGTCGCAGTTCTTC.

V usage is TRBV25-1 and J usage is TRBJ1-2; D ambiguous. Trimming took 5 bases from V and 6 from J, leaving 19 bases between them. The CDR3 contains 15 residues. The germline V gene encodes CDR1 MGHDK and CDR2 SYGVNS. CDR3 sequence (DNA): TGTGCCAGCAGTTTGCCCGGGAGACAAGCTGATGGCTACACCTTC. It encodes CASSLPGRQADGYTF.

The chain employs TRBV13 and TRBJ1-1; D ambiguous. This CDR3 is 14 amino acids long. The V gene's germline CDR1 is PRHDT and CDR2 FYEKMQ (reference sequence). The V end lost 0 bases, the J end lost 0 bases, and 5 bases lay between the germline ends. The CDR3 protein is CASSLGGMNTEAFF. CDR3 sequence (DNA): TGTGCCAGCAGCTTAGGGGGCATGAACACTGAAGCTTTCTTT.

This chain links TRBV27 with TRBJ1-1, with D unclear. The V and J ends lost 5 bases and 10 bases respectively, with 17 bases between them. Germline V CDR1 and CDR2: MNHEY, SMNVEV (reference sequence). The CDR3 sequence is 13 residues long. The CDR3 here is CASSPQEVRRAFF. The CDR3 nucleotides read TGTGCCAGCAGTCCCCAGGAGGTCCGACGAGCTTTCTTT.

For this clone: Additional DNA sequences in this sample encode the identical CDR3. The chain recombines TRBV5-1 with TRBJ1-5; D gene ambiguous. The V gene's germline CDR1 is SGHRS and CDR2 YFSETQ. There are 13 residues in the CDR3. Trimming pared 0 bases from V and 4 bases from J, leaving 5 bases between. The CDR3 nucleotides are TGCGCCAGCAGCTTGGGGCCGAATCAGCCCCAGCATTTT. Encoded protein: CASSLGPNQPQHF.

The chain has TRBV29-1 and TRBJ2-1; 9 bases match TRBD2. The V gene end was trimmed by 6 bases and the J gene end by 10 bases; junction bases not matched to a gene: 13. The CDR3 runs to 14 residues. Germline assignment: CDR1 SQVTM and CDR2 ANQGSEA. This CDR3 reads CSVGLASIGSEQFF. CDR3 coding DNA: TGCAGCGTAGGACTAGCGAGCATAGGTTCCGAGCAGTTCTTC.

The V call is TRBV28, the J call TRBJ2-1; D is perhaps TRBD2 (5 bases). Per the germline V gene, CDR1 is MDHEN and CDR2 is SYDVKM. The ends were cut back, 3 bases at V and 6 bases at J, with 12 bases in the middle. The CDR3 runs to 14 residues. Here the CDR3 DNA reads TGTGCCAGCAGTTTTGTGGGAGCCCCCAATGAGCAGTTCTTC. Amino acid sequence: CASSFVGAPNEQFF.

This sequence joins TRBV10-2 and TRBJ2-7; 7 bases fit TRBD2. V shed 6 bases, J shed 7 bases, and the junction held 12 bases outside the gene matches. The CDR3 loop spans 14 amino acids. CDR1 is WSHSY and CDR2 is SAAADI in the germline V gene. DNA of the CDR3: TGCGCCAGCAGGGAACTAGCGACCAAGGTGGAGCAGTACTTC. Encoded protein: CASRELATKVEQYF.

The chain recombines TRBV28 with TRBJ1-1; possibly TRBD1 for D (5 bases). Trimming pared 5 bases from V and 5 bases from J, leaving 15 bases between. This CDR3 has 14 residues. Germline V CDR1 and CDR2: MDHEN, SYDVKM. CDR3 sequence: CASSISGLITEAFF. The CDR3 region has the DNA TGTGCCAGCAGTATATCGGGACTCATAACTGAAGCTTTCTTT.

This chain joins TRBV11-2 and TRBJ2-3, with D possibly being TRBD2 (5 bases). From germline, CDR1 is SGHAT and CDR2 FQNNGV. The CDR3 runs to 13 residues. V was trimmed by 4 bases and J by 5 bases, leaving 10 bases between them. For the CDR3, the DNA is TGTGCCAGCAGCTCCCTCGGAGGAGATACGCAGTATTTT. Its protein product is CASSSLGGDTQYF.

The J gene is TRBJ2-5, the V gene TRBV5-6, with TRBD1 as a possible D gene (6 bases). There are 13 residues in the CDR3. V lost 2 bases and J lost 4, with 9 bases in between. Germline values: CDR1 SGHDT, CDR2 YYEEEE. In nucleotides, the CDR3 is TGTGCCAGCAGCTTCAGGGGCGGAGAGACCCAGTACTTC. Its protein is CASSFRGGETQYF.

This clone came up a few times. V is TRBV2 and J is TRBJ2-3; TRBD2 might be the D (5 bases). CDR1 SNHLY and CDR2 FYNNEI come from the germline V gene. The CDR3 has 13 residues. The V and J ends lost 6 bases and 8 bases respectively, with 15 bases between them. CDR3 DNA sequence: TGTGCCAGCAGCGCTACATGGACTGGTACGCAGTATTTT. This gives the protein CASSATWTGTQYF.

The chain couples TRBV7-8 to TRBJ2-5, with 10 bases aligning to TRBD1. Germline V gene lookup returns CDR1 SGHVS and CDR2 FQNEAQ. Trimming removed 10 bases from V and 5 bases from J; junction bases left unmatched: 7. This CDR3 is built from 13 residues. The CDR3 protein is CATGQGVRETQYF. The DNA for the CDR3 is TGTGCCACCGGACAGGGGGTGCGGGAGACCCAGTACTTC.

This CDR3 is CASSFWGIRTSANNEQFF. CDR3 nucleotide sequence: TGTGCCAGCAGCTTTTGGGGAATAAGGACTAGCGCCAACAATGAGCAGTTCTTC. J is TRBJ2-1 and V is TRBV5-8; 9 nucleotides match TRBD2. The CDR3 consists of 18 residues. CDR1 is SGHTS and CDR2 is YDEGEE in the germline V gene. V shed 2 bases, J shed 5 bases, and the junction held 14 bases outside the gene matches. The entire variable domain, with the rest obtained from reference TRBV5-8 and TRBJ2-1, is as follows: EAGVTQSPTHLIKTRGQQATLRCSPISGHTSVYWYQQALGLGLQFLLWYDEGEERNRGNFPPRFSGRQFPNYSSELNVNALELEDSALYLCASSFWGIRTSANNEQFFGPGTRLTVL.

CDR3 sequence reads: CASSYFSGTRTTGELFF. The CDR3 DNA reads TGTGCCAGCAGCTATTTTTCCGGGACTAGGACCACCGGGGAGCTGTTTTTT. This chain joins TRBV7-2 and TRBJ2-2; 8 nucleotides match TRBD2. Germline trimming cut 4 bases from V and 4 bases from J; bases unmatched to any gene: 11. This CDR3 has 17 amino acids. CDR1 and CDR2 (germline): SGHTA, FQGNSA.

The chain is built from TRBV12-5 and TRBJ1-5; TRBD1 matches at 7 bases. Looked up from germline, CDR1 is LGHNT and CDR2 is FRNRAP. J was trimmed by 4 bases and V by 2 bases; bases with no gene match: 2. This CDR3 has 14 residues. As DNA, the CDR3 is TGTGCTAGTGGTTTGTGGGACAGTAATCAGCCCCAGCATTTT. Translating gives CASGLWDSNQPQHF.

CDR3 in amino acids: CASSPSGSYYNEQFF. In DNA, the CDR3 is TGTGCCAGCAGTCCCAGCGGGAGTTACTACAATGAGCAGTTCTTC. This sequence joins TRBV28 and TRBJ2-1; 8 bases line up with TRBD2. CDR3 length: 15 residues. The V segment lost 5 bases and the J segment 3 bases; nucleotides outside the gene matches: 6. Per germline, CDR1 MDHEN and CDR2 SYDVKM.

The CDR3 DNA reads as TGTGCCTGGACTCAACAGGGAGGGGAAGCTTTCTTT. Translating gives CAWTQQGGEAFF. The V and J genes are TRBV30 and TRBJ1-1; a weak D match, TRBD1 (6 bases). The CDR3 loop spans 12 amino acids. The V gene lost 4 bases and the J gene lost 8 bases, with 14 bases spanning the gap. Germline CDR1 is GTSNPN and CDR2 is SVGIG (reference sequence).

The chain recombines TRBV7-9 with TRBJ1-4, with no clear D. Germline CDR1 reads SEHNR; CDR2 reads FQNEAQ (reference sequence). CDR3 length equals 12 residues. The V end was cut by 4 bases, the J end by 7 bases, with 7 bases between. CDR3 in amino acids: CASSSRSEKLFF. The CDR3 DNA is TGTGCCAGCAGCTCACGGAGTGAAAAACTGTTTTTT.

V is TRBV7-2 and J is TRBJ1-5; D unresolved. CDR3 size: 14 residues. The V gene lost 5 bases and the J gene lost 0 bases, with 8 bases spanning the gap. CDR1 and CDR2 (germline): SGHTA, FQGNSA. The CDR3 loop is CASSLDISNQPQHF. The CDR3 DNA is TGTGCCAGCAGCCTTGACATTAGCAATCAGCCCCAGCATTTT.

The V gene is TRBV28, the J gene TRBJ2-5, with a weak D call TRBD1 (5 bases). This CDR3 has 12 residues. Germline V gene lookup returns CDR1 MDHEN and CDR2 SYDVKM. V lost 2 bases and J 4 bases, leaving 5 bases between the germline ends. The CDR3 DNA reads TGTGCCAGCAGTTTACAGGGAGAGACCCAGTACTTC. Protein product: CASSLQGETQYF. The full variable domain, its missing parts supplied by reference TRBV28 and TRBJ2-5, is DVKVTQSSRYLVKRTGEKVFLECVQDMDHENMFWYRQDPGLGLRLIYFSYDVKMKEKGDIPEGYSVSREKKERFSLILESASTNQTSMYLCASSLQGETQYFGPGTRLLVL.